This TCR beta chain was found in a study of identifying expanded T cells in peripheral blood. Study-wide results and limits: Across healthy donors, higher total template counts meant significantly greater roughly two-week count variance. Over around two and four weeks, about 15 and 19 clones changed, versus approximately 1.2 between replicates.

During the collection period, no donor immune events like infections were recorded. Germline lookup yields CDR1 SEHNR and CDR2 FQNEAQ (reference sequence). Trimming took 5 bases from V and 7 from J; bases not matched to a gene: 8. This CDR3 comprises 14 residues. Sequencing was performed with immunoSEQ multiplex PCR; in TCRdb, only in-frame clones are kept and a portion is missing. The sample contains about 82,000 clones, roughly 90% of which appear only once. The sample holds a few counts of this clone. The target antigen is unknown. Sequenced: blood. V usage is TRBV7-9 and J usage is TRBJ2-7; the match to TRBD1 covers 10 bases. This sequence was found in a person aged 18 to 75 in good health. Here the CDR3 DNA reads TGTGCCAGCAGCCCCGGGGGACAGGGGAAGGAGCAGTACTTC. Protein sequence: CASSPGGQGKEQYF.